These 11 T cell receptor beta chains were sequenced from one sample in a study of CD8+ T cells in alopecia areata. Treatment: oral pan-JAK inhibitor, 5-10 mg twice daily. Extracted from the samples, RNA was reverse transcribed into cDNA to serve as the sequencing template. TCRdb's table, derived via immunoSEQ multiplex PCR, lists solely in-frame clones and lacks some. The sample lists some 240,000 clones, less than 75% occurring once. The sample in question was CD4+ T cells sorted from blood, obtained at week 4, from a patient treated with tofacitinib. These receptor sequences come from a human donor with alopecia areata.

This chain uses TRBV14 with TRBJ2-5; TRBD2 might be the D (6 bases). Trimming took off 2 bases at V and 2 bases at J, with 12 bases between the two ends. The CDR3 spans 15 residues. Germline loops: CDR1 SGHDN, CDR2 FVKESK. This CDR3 is CASSQIGGIQETQYF. DNA for the CDR3: TGTGCCAGCAGCCAAATCGGAGGGATTCAAGAGACCCAGTACTTC.

The chain carries TRBV5-4 and TRBJ2-5; D tentatively reads TRBD1 or TRBD2 (5 bases each). Trimming pared 4 bases from V and 4 bases from J, leaving 20 bases between. Germline CDR1 SGHNT, CDR2 YYREEE (reference sequence). The CDR3 totals 16 residues. The chain's CDR3 is CASSPGGATGLETQYF. CDR3 nucleotide sequence: TGTGCCAGCAGCCCCGGTGGGGCTACGGGGCTAGAGACCCAGTACTTC.

This chain links TRBV4-3 with TRBJ2-3, with a tentative D call TRBD1 (5 bases). The CDR3 runs to 13 residues. Per the germline V gene, CDR1 is LGHNA and CDR2 is YSLEER. The ends were cut back, 0 bases at V and 10 bases at J, with 11 bases in the middle. CDR3 region: CASSQEIGAAQYF. The DNA of the CDR3 is TGCGCCAGCAGCCAAGAGATAGGGGCTGCGCAGTATTTT.

This clone was picked up a small number of times. This chain joins TRBV29-1 and TRBJ2-1; the D is unclear. Trimming pared 5 bases from V and 4 bases from J, leaving 12 bases between. Germline V lookup: CDR1 SQVTM, CDR2 ANQGSEA. The CDR3 runs 13 residues. CDR3 sequence: CSVTKNMYNEQFF. The CDR3 DNA sequence: TGCAGCGTTACCAAAAATATGTACAATGAGCAGTTCTTC.

This clone has just a few counts. The V and J genes are TRBV19 and TRBJ1-5; 7 bases agree with TRBD1. There are 15 residues in the CDR3. The V segment lost 6 bases and the J segment 4 bases; nucleotides outside the gene matches: 9. Germline V gene data show CDR1 as LNHDA and CDR2 as SQIVND (reference sequence). The CDR3: CASRISGTDNQPQHF. CDR3 in DNA: TGTGCCAGTAGGATCTCGGGGACAGATAATCAGCCCCAGCATTTT.

This sequence joins TRBV5-1 and TRBJ2-7; 13 positions agree with TRBD2. The CDR3 contains 15 residues. V lost 2 bases to trimming and J lost 3 bases; unmatched junction nucleotides: 2. CDR1 and CDR2 (germline): SGHRS, YFSETQ. The CDR3 sequence: CASSFGTSGDYEQYF. CDR3 nucleotides: TGCGCCAGCAGCTTCGGGACTAGCGGGGACTACGAGCAGTACTTC.

This clone has a handful of counts. CDR3 loop: CASSLRRSFSNQPQHF. CDR3 nucleotide sequence: TGTGCCAGCAGCTTACGGAGGTCCTTTAGCAATCAGCCCCAGCATTTT. The rearrangement uses TRBV11-3 and TRBJ1-5; D is uncertain. Germline V gene sequence: CDR1 SGHNT, CDR2 YENEEA. The CDR3 sequence is 16 residues long. Trimming stripped 2 bases from V and 0 bases from J, with 11 bases between.

Regarding this clone: Other DNA variants within this sample encode the same CDR3. The chain uses TRBV30 and TRBJ1-1, with 7 bases matching TRBD1. The length of the CDR3 is 13 residues. Germline assignment: CDR1 GTSNPN and CDR2 SVGIG (reference sequence). V lost 5 bases, J lost 1 base, and 4 bases stayed unmatched. The CDR3 DNA reads TGTGCCTGGTCGGGACAGCGGAACACTGAAGCTTTCTTT. Translating it yields CAWSGQRNTEAFF.

The V gene is TRBV15, the J gene TRBJ2-5, with D perhaps TRBD1 (6 bases). The CDR3 loop spans 16 amino acids. Between the trimmed V and J ends, which lost 2 bases and 1 base, there was a span of 14 bases. Germline V gives CDR1 LNHNV, CDR2 YYDKDF (reference sequence). Written as DNA, the CDR3 is TGTGCCACCAGCAGATCCGCCCCAGGGGCCCAAGAGACCCAGTACTTC. It encodes CATSRSAPGAQETQYF.

V usage is TRBV5-6 and J usage is TRBJ2-3; D is unclear. The germline gives CDR1 SGHDT, CDR2 YYEEEE. V was trimmed by 1 base and J by 4 bases, leaving 10 bases between them. This CDR3 is 14 amino acids long. As DNA, the CDR3 is TGTGCCAGCAGCTTGACCACGGCCCCAGATACGCAGTATTTT. Its protein product is CASSLTTAPDTQYF.

The chain combines TRBV30 with TRBJ2-2; D is uncertain. V shed 0 bases and J shed 5 bases, with 7 bases lying between them. The CDR3 has 13 residues. Germline-derived CDR1 and CDR2 are GTSNPN and SVGIG (reference sequence). CDR3 in amino acids: CAWSVTPTGELFF. For the CDR3, the DNA is TGTGCCTGGAGTGTGACACCGACCGGGGAGCTGTTTTTT. Full variable domain (missing parts from reference TRBV30 and TRBJ2-2): SQTIHQWPATLVQPVGSPLSLECTVEGTSNPNLYWYRQAAGRGLQLLFYSVGIGQISSEVPQNLSASRPQDRQFILSSKKLLLSDSGFYLCAWSVTPTGELFFGEGSRLTVL.